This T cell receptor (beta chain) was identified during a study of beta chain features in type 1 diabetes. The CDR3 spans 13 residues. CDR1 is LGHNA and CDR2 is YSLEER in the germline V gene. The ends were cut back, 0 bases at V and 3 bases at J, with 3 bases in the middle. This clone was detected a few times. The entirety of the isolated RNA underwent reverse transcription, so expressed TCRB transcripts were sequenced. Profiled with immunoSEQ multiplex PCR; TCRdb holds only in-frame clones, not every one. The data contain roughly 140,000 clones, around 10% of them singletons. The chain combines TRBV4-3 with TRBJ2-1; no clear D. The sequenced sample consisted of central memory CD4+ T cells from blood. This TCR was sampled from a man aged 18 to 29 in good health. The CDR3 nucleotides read TGCGCCAGCAGCCAAGAAATCTACAATGAGCAGTTCTTC. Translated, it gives CASSQEIYNEQFF.